This entry describes one T cell receptor (beta chain). A much larger clonotype is one base distant, so this may be a read error. This specimen comes from a study of tumor-infiltrating lymphocytes in primary liver carcinoma. Each 20-30 mg portion of unsorted bulk tissue served as the source for co-extraction of RNA and DNA. Starting from roughly 0.5 ug of total RNA, TCR beta cDNA was produced with a primer in the constant region. Three nested multiplex PCR rounds, a slightly modified ARM-PCR method, built the TCR beta libraries. TCRdb recomputed calls from the multiplex PCR reads with MiXCR, one row per CDR3 protein. Counted here are 40,000 to 60,000 distinct CDR3 sequences, about 73% occurring once; the ten biggest clones make up around 28%. Sequenced input: liver tumor tissue from sampling region 3. Subset here: tumor region T3, left-lateral pole. The receptor was derived from a man aged 40-50 years with primary liver carcinoma and hepatitis B virus infection.

In DNA form, the CDR3 reads TGTGCCGTGGGAGCTAGCGTGTACAATGAGCAGTTCTTC. The encoded protein is CAVGASVYNEQFF. This chain links TRBV19 with TRBJ2-1; D may be TRBD2 (6 bases). CDR3 length equals 13 residues. Trimming removed 11 bases from V and 4 bases from J, with 15 bases in between. The germline V gene has CDR1 LNHDA and CDR2 SQIVND (reference sequence).